Each of the 3 T cell receptor beta chains below was sequenced from the same sample in a study of T cell clonality in common variable immunodeficiency. The method was immunoSEQ multiplex PCR; TCRdb's version includes in-frame clones alone and lacks a portion of them. The sample has 50,000 or so clones, none seen only once. Sequenced: peripheral blood mononuclear cells. Receptors originate from a person aged 18-70 years in good health.

This clone has at least ten counts. The CDR3 goes on 3 residues after the read ends, and that part is filled in from the germline J gene. The chain couples TRBV12-3 or TRBV12-4 to TRBJ1-5, with 7 bases identical to TRBD1. CDR3 size: 14 residues. J lost 4 bases, V lost 3 bases, and 3 bases had no gene match. The CDR3 here is CASSFGTENQPQHF. CDR3 DNA (partial): TGTGCCAGCAGTTTCGGGACAGAGAATCAGCCC.

The sample holds many counts of this clone. The DNA read from the CDR3 is TGTGCCAGCAGCCAAGGGATTCGAGCGGACCGGCAGACC. Its translation is CASSQGIRADRQT. The entire CDR3 protein is CASSQGIRADRQTQYF. The chain combines TRBV14 with TRBJ2-5, with a weak D call TRBD2 (5 bases). The read ends 3 residues before the CDR3 terminus; that terminus is restored from the germline J gene. Germline V CDR1 and CDR2: SGHDN, FVKESK. The CDR3 runs 16 residues. Trimming stripped 1 base from V and 6 bases from J, with 18 bases between.

This clone was counted ten times or more. The sequenced part of the CDR3 DNA is TGTGCCAGCAGCTCCCTGGGGGGGAATGAAAAA. Translating gives CASSSLGGNEK. The whole CDR3 protein is CASSSLGGNEKLFF. This sequence joins TRBV7-2 and TRBJ1-4, with D possibly matching TRBD1 (5 bases). From the germline J gene comes the end of the CDR3, since the read stops 3 residues before it. V was shortened by 4 bases and J by 5 bases, with 11 bases between the two germline ends. Germline CDR1 and CDR2: SGHTA and FQGNSA. The CDR3 runs 14 residues. Supplemented by reference TRBV7-2 and TRBJ1-4, the full variable domain reads GAGVSQSPSNKVTEKGKDVELRCDPISGHTALYWYRQSLGQGLEFLIYFQGNSAPDKSGLPSDRFSAERTGGSVSTLTIQRTQQEDSAVYLCASSSLGGNEKLFFGSGTQLSVL.